This T cell receptor (beta chain) was documented in a study of cytomegalovirus exposure and HLA in healthy donors. Background on the study: Sequencing of about 179 million T cells in an earlier analysis found around 110 million unique TCR beta sequences.

Findings of the study overall: Earlier results showed most TCR beta V segments being productive about 87% or about 30% of the time. Researchers counted approximately 160 TCR beta chains as cytomegalovirus-associated. Most TCR sequences showed up rarely, but some public TCRs showed up in many donors.

With 60 Vbeta and 13 Jbeta primers, the PCR was carried out. Profiled with immunoSEQ multiplex PCR; TCRdb holds only in-frame clones, not every one. The table records about 110,000 clones, about 80% of them present only once. Notes on this clone: Its matching antigen is unknown.

CDR3 size: 15 residues. V shed 2 bases and J shed 1 base, with 10 bases lying between them. Germline lookup yields CDR1 SEHNR and CDR2 FQNEAQ (reference sequence). The sequence was collected from a woman in her forties or fifties in good health and CMV-seropositive. Material: PBMCs. The V and J genes are TRBV7-9 and TRBJ2-3, with D possibly being TRBD2 (6 bases). The CDR3 DNA is TGTGCCAGCAGCTTAACGGGGGAAGGCACAGATACGCAGTATTTT. It translates to CASSLTGEGTDTQYF.